This T cell receptor beta chain was recovered during a study of blood T cell repertoires in COVID-19 (dated by TCRdb to 2020 to 2021). As for the study more broadly: The collaborator samples originated in the United States, Italy and Spain and spanned the acute and convalescent phases of COVID-19. The material from the prospective study consisted of cDNA or gDNA derived from T cells, B-cell-depleted T cells, or PBMCs. Deeply sampled blood TCRbeta repertoires from subjects exposed to, actively infected with, or recovered from COVID-19 were included in the dataset. The repertoires were released in a freely available public database intended as a resource for research on the immune response to SARS-CoV-2. Samples were obtained from the ongoing ImmuneRACE study (first 160 participants) and from 1,000 to 1,500 subjects provided by 6 global collaborators. A de-identified subject ID, COVID-19 status, age in years and sex were almost always included in the sample metadata. Where HLA class I and class II types were available, the types were taken from metadata supplied by the sample provider, not from assay-based typing.

The collaborating institutions used their own protocols to collect whole blood in K2EDTA tubes. For TCRbeta analysis, collaborators shipped samples as frozen whole blood, isolated PBMCs, or DNA extracted from either of those sample types. The CDR3 has 13 amino acids, counting the end cysteine and phenylalanine. Here the CDR3 DNA is all that survives: 39 bases in frame from base 1. CDR1 and CDR2 were assigned from the germline V gene as SNHLY and FYNNEI. Between the V and J ends, shortened by 7 bases and 4 bases respectively, the junction contains 11 bases. General conclusions and limits of the study: Clinical and demographic metadata were provided uncurated, with the amount varying by source and participant.

Details on this clone: The antigen it binds to is not known. No much larger clonotype is one base removed from it; base qualities were not supplied.

TCRbeta CDR3 regions were amplified from genomic DNA using the immunoSEQ Assay, a bias-controlled multiplex PCR. The published analysis was carried out like this. Nucleated cell counts per sample were estimated from amplification of reference gene primers within the assay. To quantify the absolute abundance of each unique TCRbeta CDR3 rearrangement, sequence reads were collapsed and filtered. Productive Simpson clonality was computed per sample as the square root of Simpson's diversity index over productive rearrangements. Not all clones reach the TCRdb copy of this immuneACCESS table, which keeps in-frame sequences only. Checked studies attribute under half of the gap to unresolved V genes and leave the rest unexplained. For V, J and clone size, that table is used; D and trimming come from the DNA. The sample yields under 200,000 clones; around 87% were counted once. 5.5% to 8.5% of the sample rests with the top ten.

This TCR was sampled from a woman older than 75 in a cohort sampled during active or convalescent COVID-19. The material sequenced was peripheral blood. The sequence is built from TRBV2 and TRBJ2-1; TRBD2 could be the D gene, as 5 bases match. The DNA sequence follows: TGTGCCAGCACCCAAGGAGGTTACAATGAGCAGTTCTTC. Its amino acids are CASTQGGYNEQFF.